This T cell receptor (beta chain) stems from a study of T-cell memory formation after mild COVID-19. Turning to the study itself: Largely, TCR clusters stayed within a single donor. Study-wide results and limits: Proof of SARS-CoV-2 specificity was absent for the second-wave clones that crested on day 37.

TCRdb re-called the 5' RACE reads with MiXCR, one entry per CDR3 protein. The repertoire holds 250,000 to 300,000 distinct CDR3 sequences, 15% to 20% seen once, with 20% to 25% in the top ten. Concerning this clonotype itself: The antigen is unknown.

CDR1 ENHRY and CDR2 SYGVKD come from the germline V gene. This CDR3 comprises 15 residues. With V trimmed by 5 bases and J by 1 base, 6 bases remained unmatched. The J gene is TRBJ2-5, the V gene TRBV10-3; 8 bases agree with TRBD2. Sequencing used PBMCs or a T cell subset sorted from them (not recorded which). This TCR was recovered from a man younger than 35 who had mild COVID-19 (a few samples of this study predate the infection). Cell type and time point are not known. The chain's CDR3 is CAISIRGGTQETQYF. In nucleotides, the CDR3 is TGTGCCATCAGTATACGGGGGGGAACCCAAGAGACCCAGTACTTC.